Detailed here is one T cell receptor (beta chain). Its target is not known. The data belong to a study of OX40 agonist ivuxolimab in advanced cancers. The study's findings and limits: Near-lowest levels of clonal expansion characterized partial responders at 0.1-3.0 mg/kg. CD8+ T cells were the subset that, on average, had more expanded clones than CD4+.

Unmatched junction bases numbered 4, after V lost 1 base and J lost 4 bases. The CDR3 totals 14 residues. Per germline, CDR1 SGHRS and CDR2 YFSETQ. Assay: immunoSEQ multiplex PCR; the TCRdb copy retains only in-frame clones and omits some. The sample contains roughly 44,000 clones, about nine tenths of which appear only once. This specimen consisted of CD4+ or CD8+ T cells sorted from blood, obtained in a trial of the OX40 agonist ivuxolimab. V gene TRBV5-1 combines with J gene TRBJ2-7; 8 nucleotides align to TRBD2. The receptor comes from an adult with an advanced solid tumor such as melanoma, head and neck, liver or kidney cancer. CDR3 nucleotide sequence: TGCGCCAGCAGCTTGCGCGGGGGGCGGTACGAGCAGTACTTC. Its translation: CASSLRGGRYEQYF. The whole variable domain, filled in from reference TRBV5-1 and TRBJ2-7, reads KAGVTQTPRYLIKTRGQQVTLSCSPISGHRSVSWYQQTPGQGLQFLFEYFSETQRNKGNFPGRFSGRQFSNSRSEMNVSTLELGDSALYLCASSLRGGRYEQYFGPGTRLTVT.